This TCR beta chain emerged from a study of Graves' ophthalmopathy and Graves' hyperthyroidism. In its sample, this clonotype was seen a few times. The antigen is not known. The CDR3 loop spans 13 amino acids. Germline values: CDR1 MNHEY, CDR2 SMNVEV (reference sequence). Trimming took 3 bases from V and 7 from J, leaving 12 bases between them. Physicians reached a diagnosis by relying on clinical symptoms, serum thyroxine, TRAb, thyroid ultrasound and orbital computed tomography. Whole-study findings and limits: In blood, most expanded thyroid clonotypes above 0.001 frequency were also detected. At roughly 67% sensitivity and 72.22% specificity, the model predicted progression of the ophthalmopathy.

RNA transcripts provided the template for amplifying TCR beta CDR3 regions. HTBI-primed RT-PCR formed the first round, and a multiplex PCR formed the second. TCRdb ran MiXCR on the multiplex PCR reads and lists one entry per CDR3 protein. The sample includes approximately 540,000 distinct CDR3 sequences, about 35% of them seen just once. Sequenced: peripheral blood or thyroid tissue (not recorded which). V usage is TRBV27 and J usage is TRBJ1-1, with D possibly being TRBD1 (6 bases). This receptor was obtained from an adult man with Graves' hyperthyroidism. The DNA for the CDR3 is TGTGCCAGCAGTTTGGCACAGGGTCTTGAAGCTTTCTTT. Residues: CASSLAQGLEAFF.